This T cell receptor beta chain is drawn from a study of blood T cell repertoires in COVID-19. The protocol was immunoSEQ multiplex PCR, while the TCRdb copy is restricted to in-frame clones and leaves out a portion. The table shows around 620,000 clones, with about nine tenths occurring only once. Germline V lookup: CDR1 PRHDT, CDR2 FYEKMQ (reference sequence). The CDR3 loop spans 17 amino acids. V lost 5 bases to trimming and J lost 4 bases, with 21 bases between them. The rearrangement links TRBV13 to TRBJ2-4, with a tentative D call TRBD1 (6 bases). The sequence was obtained from a woman under 30 with acute or convalescent COVID-19. The material sequenced was peripheral blood. CDR3 region: CASSLVRTDKTKNIQYF. CDR3 in DNA: TGTGCCAGCAGCCTCGTCCGGACAGACAAAACTAAAAACATTCAGTACTTC. Full variable domain (outside the CDR3, taken from reference TRBV13 and TRBJ2-4): AAGVIQSPRHLIKEKRETATLKCYPIPRHDTVYWYQQGPGQDPQFLISFYEKMQSDKGSIPDRFSAQQFSDYHSELNMSSLELGDSALYFCASSLVRTDKTKNIQYFGAGTRLSVL.